This TCR beta chain was retrieved from a study of T cell repertoires in ileal Crohn's disease. The CDR3 runs to 17 residues. CDR1 is SGHRS and CDR2 is YFSETQ in the germline V gene. V gave up 0 bases and J gave up 1 base; unmatched junction bases: 5. As to this clone: The antigen is unknown.

Whole-study results and caveats: Clonality above 26.8% at surgery always came with endoscopic recurrence.

This table comes from immunoSEQ multiplex PCR, and its TCRdb copy is limited to in-frame clones, with some not included. The profile shows approximately 12,000 clones, around 76% of them singletons. This sequence was found in an adult with Crohn's disease. This sequence joins TRBV5-1 and TRBJ2-1; TRBD2 matches 9 bases. Sequenced input: ileal tissue. CDR3 DNA: TGCGCCAGCAGCTTGGGTAGCGGGGGCTTTTCCTACAATGAGCAGTTCTTC. Translation: CASSLGSGGFSYNEQFF.